This T cell receptor beta chain came from a study of blood T cell repertoires in COVID-19. Overall study: Collection of acute and convalescent COVID-19 samples took place in the United States, Italy and Spain. PBMCs, B-cell-depleted T cells, or T cells provided the cDNA or gDNA that made up the material.

The V and J ends lost 7 bases and 4 bases, in that order; junction bases with no gene match: 4. The CDR3 runs to 12 residues. The germline V gene encodes CDR1 SGHAT and CDR2 FQNNGV. Authors' analysis steps: From reference gene primer amplification, estimates of nucleated cell counts were derived. Some clones are missing from TCRdb's copy, which holds only in-frame ones; the method was immunoSEQ multiplex PCR. D and trimming come from the DNA, and the V and J calls and clone size come from that table. The table has 100,000 to 150,000 clones, more than 70% seen once. Source material: peripheral blood. The gene calls are TRBV11-2 and TRBJ2-7; 7 bases line up with TRBD1. The source is a woman at least 80 years old with acute or convalescent COVID-19. The DNA of the CDR3 is TGTGCCAGCAAGGGACAGCAGTACGAGCAGTACTTC. Amino acids: CASKGQQYEQYF. The complete variable domain, with remaining parts taken from reference TRBV11-2 and TRBJ2-7, reads EAGVAQSPRYKIIEKRQSVAFWCNPISGHATLYWYQQILGQGPKLLIQFQNNGVVDDSQLPKDRFSAERLKGVDSTLKIQPAKLEDSAVYLCASKGQQYEQYFGPGTRLTVT.